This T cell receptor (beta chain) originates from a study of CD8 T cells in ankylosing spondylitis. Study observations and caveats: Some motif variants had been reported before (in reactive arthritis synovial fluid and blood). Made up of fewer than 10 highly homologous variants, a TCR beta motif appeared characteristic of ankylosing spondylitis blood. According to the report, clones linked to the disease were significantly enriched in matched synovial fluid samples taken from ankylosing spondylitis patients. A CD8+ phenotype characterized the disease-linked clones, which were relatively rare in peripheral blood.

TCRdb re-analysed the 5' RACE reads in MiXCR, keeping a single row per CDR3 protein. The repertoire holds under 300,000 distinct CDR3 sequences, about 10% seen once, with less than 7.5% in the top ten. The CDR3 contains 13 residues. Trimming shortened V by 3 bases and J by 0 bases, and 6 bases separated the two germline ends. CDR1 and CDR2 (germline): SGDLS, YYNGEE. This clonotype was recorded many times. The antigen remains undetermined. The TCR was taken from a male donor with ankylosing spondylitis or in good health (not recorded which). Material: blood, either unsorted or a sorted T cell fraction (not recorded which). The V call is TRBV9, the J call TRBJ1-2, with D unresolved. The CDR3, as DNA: TGTGCCAGCAGCGGAAATTCTAACTATGGCTACACCTTC. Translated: CASSGNSNYGYTF.